The 3 T cell receptor beta chains below come from one sample, sequenced in a study of graft-versus-host responses after intestinal transplantation. Clones were read by immunoSEQ multiplex PCR, and TCRdb kept only the in-frame ones, dropping some. The profile shows approximately 63,000 clones, around 86% of them singletons. Intraepithelial plus lamina propria lymphocytes were released by processing graft tissue. The sample in question was ileum tissue, obtained 350 to 400 days after transplant. These receptors were taken from a human patient who received an intestinal transplant, so some T cells may come from the graft donor.

The chain joins TRBV18 to TRBJ2-7, with D possibly called TRBD1 or TRBD2 (8 bases each). Between the trimmed V and J ends, which lost 3 bases and 7 bases, there was a span of 19 bases. Germline CDR1 KGHSH, CDR2 LQKENI. This CDR3 spans 15 amino acids. CDR3 loop: CASSPVAGQVWEQYF. The CDR3, as DNA: TGTGCCAGCTCACCCGTAGCGGGACAGGTATGGGAGCAGTACTTC. The full variable domain, completed using reference TRBV18 and TRBJ2-7, is NAGVMQNPRHLVRRRGQEARLRCSPMKGHSHVYWYRQLPEEGLKFMVYLQKENIIDESGMPKERFSAEFPKEGPSILRIQQVVRGDSAAYFCASSPVAGQVWEQYFGPGTRLTVT.

The genes are TRBV13 and TRBJ2-5; 9 nucleotides match TRBD1. The CDR3 sequence is 15 residues long. Per germline, CDR1 PRHDT and CDR2 FYEKMQ (reference sequence). V gave up 3 bases and J gave up 5 bases; unmatched junction bases: 7. This chain's CDR3 is CASSLGQGRGETQYF. In nucleotides, the CDR3 is TGTGCCAGCAGCTTGGGACAGGGTAGGGGGGAGACCCAGTACTTC.

This chain connects TRBV9 to TRBJ2-7, with TRBD2 matching over 10 bases. The CDR3 consists of 17 residues. Germline assignment: CDR1 SGDLS and CDR2 YYNGEE. Trimming removed 0 bases from V and 3 bases from J; junction bases left unmatched: 9. Written as DNA, the CDR3 is TGTGCCAGCAGCGTAGAAGCGGGAGGGCCCTACTACTACGAGCAGTACTTC. Amino acids: CASSVEAGGPYYYEQYF. Complete variable domain (other parts from reference TRBV9 and TRBJ2-7): DSGVTQTPKHLITATGQRVTLRCSPRSGDLSVYWYQQSLDQGLQFLIQYYNGEERAKGNILERFSAQQFPDLHSELNLSSLELGDSALYFCASSVEAGGPYYYEQYFGPGTRLTVT.